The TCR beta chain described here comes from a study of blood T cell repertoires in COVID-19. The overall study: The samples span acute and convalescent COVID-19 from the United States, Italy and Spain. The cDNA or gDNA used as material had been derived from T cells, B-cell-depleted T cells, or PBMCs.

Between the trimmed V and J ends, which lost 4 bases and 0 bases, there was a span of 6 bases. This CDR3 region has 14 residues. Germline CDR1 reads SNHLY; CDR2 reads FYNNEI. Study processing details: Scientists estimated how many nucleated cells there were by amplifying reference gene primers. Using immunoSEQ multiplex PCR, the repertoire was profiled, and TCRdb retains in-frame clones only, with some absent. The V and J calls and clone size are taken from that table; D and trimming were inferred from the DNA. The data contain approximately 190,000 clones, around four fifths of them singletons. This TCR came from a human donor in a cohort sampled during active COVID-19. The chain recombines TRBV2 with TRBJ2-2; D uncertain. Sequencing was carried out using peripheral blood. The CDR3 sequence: CASSGTSNTGELFF. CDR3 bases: TGTGCCAGCAGTGGCACATCGAACACCGGGGAGCTGTTTTTT.